This T cell receptor (beta chain) was obtained from a study of cytomegalovirus exposure and HLA in healthy donors. Germline-derived CDR1 and CDR2 are MGHRA and YSYEKL. The CDR3 is made up of 15 amino acids. Trimming removed 2 bases from V and 3 bases from J; junction bases left unmatched: 6. PCR amplification relied on 60 Vbeta primers (plus 13 Jbeta primers). Assay: immunoSEQ multiplex PCR; the TCRdb copy retains only in-frame clones and omits some. The data show 150,000 to 200,000 clones, 75% to 80% seen once. The gene calls are TRBV4-1 and TRBJ2-7; 8 positions agree with TRBD1. This clonotype originated in a woman in her thirties or forties in good health and CMV-seropositive. The sample consisted of PBMCs. The CDR3 DNA reads as TGCGCCAGCAGCCAAAGCGAAACAGGGGGCTACGAGCAGTACTTC. Residues: CASSQSETGGYEQYF.